The 21 T cell receptor beta chains in this list originate from one sample, sequenced in a study of shared clonotypes between healthy human individuals (dated by TCRdb to about 2020). CD8 naive samples consisted of CD45RO-negative cells that were positively selected for CCR7, yielding a CD45RA+CCR7+ population without TemRA cells. Preparation of the library involved the immunoSEQ multiplex PCR assay. TCRdb obtained this table from immuneACCESS and retained in-frame rearrangements with V and J assigned. These tables miss some clones; where compared with another copy, unresolved V genes account for less than half of the shortfall, and the remainder is unexplained. The sample table shows about 680,000 clones, and about 92% are seen once. The top ten hold roughly 24% of the sample. Material: naive CD8+ T cells sorted from blood. What this sample's cell subset or site label stands for: CD45RA+CCR7+. These receptors all stem from a man aged 25-45 years in good health.

This chain links TRBV7-9 with TRBJ2-2; 14 bases map to TRBD2. This CDR3 comprises 16 residues. The V and J ends lost 5 bases and 8 bases, in that order; junction bases with no gene match: 7. Germline loops: CDR1 SEHNR, CDR2 FQNEAQ (reference sequence). CDR3 in amino acids: CASSLGTSGSEGELFF. The CDR3 DNA is TGTGCCAGCAGCCTGGGGACTAGCGGGAGCGAAGGGGAGCTGTTTTTT.

The CDR3 spells CASRLTGGVETQYF. The DNA of the CDR3 is TGTGCCAGCAGACTGACAGGGGGCGTTGAGACCCAGTACTTC. The chain employs TRBV28 and TRBJ2-5; the match to TRBD1 covers 10 bases. V shed 6 bases and J 5 bases; nucleotides not matched to a gene: 6. This CDR3 contains 14 residues. Germline-derived CDR1 and CDR2 are MDHEN and SYDVKM. Filled out from reference TRBV28 and TRBJ2-5, the complete variable domain reads DVKVTQSSRYLVKRTGEKVFLECVQDMDHENMFWYRQDPGLGLRLIYFSYDVKMKEKGDIPEGYSVSREKKERFSLILESASTNQTSMYLCASRLTGGVETQYFGPGTRLLVL.

Turning to this clone: Other nucleotide sequences in the sample specify the same CDR3. This sequence joins TRBV7-2 and TRBJ2-3, with no clear D. V dropped 1 base and J dropped 5 bases, with 4 bases sitting between them. The CDR3 length is 12 residues. CDR1 SGHTA and CDR2 FQGNSA come from the germline V gene. Here the CDR3 reads CASSLEGDTQYF. In DNA form, the CDR3 reads TGTGCCAGCAGCTTAGAAGGAGATACGCAGTATTTT. Combining the CDR3 with reference TRBV7-2 and TRBJ2-3 gives the whole variable domain GAGVSQSPSNKVTEKGKDVELRCDPISGHTALYWYRQSLGQGLEFLIYFQGNSAPDKSGLPSDRFSAERTGGSVSTLTIQRTQQEDSAVYLCASSLEGDTQYFGPGTRLTVL.

J is TRBJ2-3 and V is TRBV9, with 12 bases aligning to TRBD2. Germline values: CDR1 SGDLS, CDR2 YYNGEE. V lost 0 bases, J lost 2 bases, and 16 bases stayed unmatched. The CDR3 is made up of 21 amino acids. In DNA form, the CDR3 reads TGTGCCAGCAGCGTAGGACTAGCGGGAGTCTTAGAGCGAGTATCCACAGATACGCAGTATTTT. Its translation: CASSVGLAGVLERVSTDTQYF. Filled out from reference TRBV9 and TRBJ2-3, the complete variable domain reads DSGVTQTPKHLITATGQRVTLRCSPRSGDLSVYWYQQSLDQGLQFLIQYYNGEERAKGNILERFSAQQFPDLHSELNLSSLELGDSALYFCASSVGLAGVLERVSTDTQYFGPGTRLTVL.

This chain joins TRBV18 and TRBJ2-7; maybe TRBD2 (6 bases). In germline, CDR1 is KGHSH, CDR2 LQKENI. There are 14 residues in the CDR3. V was cut by 3 bases and J by 1 base, with 10 bases left in between. CDR3 sequence: CASSPKGGSYEQYF. The CDR3 nucleotides are TGTGCCAGCTCACCGAAGGGAGGTTCCTACGAGCAGTACTTC.

The chain is built from TRBV7-8 and TRBJ2-7; TRBD2 matches at 8 bases. V trimming: 1 base; J trimming: 0 bases; junction bases outside the gene matches: 23. The CDR3 runs 22 residues. From germline, CDR1 is SGHVS and CDR2 FQNEAQ. CDR3 DNA: TGTGCCAGCAGCTTAGTCTACAGAGAGAGCACTAGCGGTTCAACCCGCTCCTACGAGCAGTACTTC. This gives the protein CASSLVYRESTSGSTRSYEQYF.

To note about this clone: The sample contains more than one DNA sequence encoding this CDR3. V usage is TRBV11-2 and J usage is TRBJ2-7; unclear D gene. From germline, CDR1 is SGHAT and CDR2 FQNNGV. V lost 3 bases to trimming and J lost 1 base, with 4 bases between them. CDR3 length: 12 amino acids. The CDR3 region is CASSFLSYEQYF. The CDR3 region has the DNA TGTGCCAGCAGCTTCCTTTCCTACGAGCAGTACTTC.

This chain connects TRBV4-3 to TRBJ2-1; D not resolved. Germline assignment: CDR1 LGHNA and CDR2 YSLEER. V was cut by 2 bases and J by 6 bases, with 14 bases left in between. The CDR3 loop spans 15 amino acids. CDR3 sequence: CASSQNKQTLNEQFF. DNA of the CDR3: TGCGCCAGCAGCCAAAATAAACAAACCCTCAATGAGCAGTTCTTC.

V and J are TRBV19 and TRBJ2-3; maybe TRBD1 (5 bases). The V and J ends lost 9 bases and 0 bases respectively, with 19 bases between them. Germline lookup yields CDR1 LNHDA and CDR2 SQIVND (reference sequence). The CDR3 covers 16 residues. The CDR3, as DNA: TGTGCCAGCGACAGTTCAACACTTCCTAGCACAGATACGCAGTATTTT. Translating it yields CASDSSTLPSTDTQYF.

V and J are TRBV7-9 and TRBJ2-7, with D hard to call. V was trimmed by 4 bases and J by 6 bases, leaving 13 bases between them. The CDR3 loop spans 13 amino acids. Germline-derived CDR1 and CDR2 are SEHNR and FQNEAQ (reference sequence). CDR3 in amino acids: CASSSAVASEQYF. CDR3 nucleotides: TGTGCCAGCAGCTCCGCTGTAGCTTCCGAGCAGTACTTC.

The gene calls are TRBV11-3 and TRBJ2-2, with 9 bases that match TRBD2. In germline, CDR1 is SGHNT, CDR2 YENEEA. V was pared by 4 bases and J by 1 base, with 4 bases of the junction left unmatched. The CDR3 has 16 amino acids. The CDR3: CASSSTSGQNTGELFF. CDR3 DNA sequence: TGTGCCAGCAGCTCGACTAGCGGTCAGAACACCGGGGAGCTGTTTTTT.

About this clone: This CDR3 is also generated by other DNA sequences in the sample. The chain has TRBV9 and TRBJ1-1; D is perhaps TRBD1 (6 bases). Trimming removed 4 bases at V and 5 bases at J, with 12 bases between. Germline-derived CDR1 and CDR2 are SGDLS and YYNGEE. The CDR3 is made up of 13 amino acids. CDR3 in DNA: TGTGCCAGCAGCCTAGGGGGAAGGACTGAAGCTTTCTTT. This codes for CASSLGGRTEAFF. Full variable domain (rest looked up from reference TRBV9 and TRBJ1-1): DSGVTQTPKHLITATGQRVTLRCSPRSGDLSVYWYQQSLDQGLQFLIQYYNGEERAKGNILERFSAQQFPDLHSELNLSSLELGDSALYFCASSLGGRTEAFFGQGTRLTVV.

This chain connects TRBV5-1 to TRBJ2-5; D gene unclear. Trimming pared 3 bases from V and 7 bases from J, leaving 22 bases between. CDR1 is SGHRS, CDR2 YFSETQ, per germline. The CDR3 is made up of 16 amino acids. CDR3 residues: CASSSEAGPNGATQYF. CDR3 in DNA: TGCGCCAGCAGCTCCGAGGCCGGACCCAACGGCGCGACCCAGTACTTC.

As for this clone: The sample carries other DNA sequences with the same CDR3. The chain carries TRBV5-4 and TRBJ2-1, with no clear D. Per the germline V gene, CDR1 is SGHNT and CDR2 is YYREEE (reference sequence). The germline V and J ends were trimmed by 1 base and 5 bases, with 1 base remaining between them. This CDR3 has 11 residues. CDR3: CASSLNNEQFF. In DNA, the CDR3 is TGTGCCAGCAGCTTGAACAATGAGCAGTTCTTC.

The chain employs TRBV28 and TRBJ2-5; D not certain. The CDR3 loop spans 16 amino acids. The germline CDR1 and CDR2 sequences are MDHEN and SYDVKM. With 4 bases removed from V and 1 base from J, the gap between germline ends came to 16 bases. The CDR3 spells CASSSGQTSPQETQYF. CDR3 bases: TGTGCCAGCAGTTCCGGGCAAACATCGCCCCAAGAGACCCAGTACTTC.

This clone came up once. The J gene is TRBJ2-7, the V gene TRBV29-1, with 7 positions matching TRBD2. The CDR3 length is 13 residues. Unmatched junction bases numbered 6, after V lost 4 bases and J lost 3 bases. In germline, CDR1 is SQVTM, CDR2 ANQGSEA. This CDR3 reads CSVVPSGYYEQYF. CDR3 in DNA: TGCAGCGTTGTTCCTAGCGGCTACTACGAGCAGTACTTC.

Here the CDR3 reads CASSQFTGGVNNEQFF. Written as DNA, the CDR3 is TGCGCCAGCAGCCAATTTACAGGGGGTGTGAACAATGAGCAGTTCTTC. The rearrangement uses TRBV4-3 and TRBJ2-1; TRBD1 agrees at 8 bases. Trimming took 2 bases from V and 5 from J; bases not matched to a gene: 8. The germline CDR1 and CDR2 sequences are LGHNA and YSLEER. This CDR3 spans 16 amino acids.

V is TRBV28 and J is TRBJ1-1, with unresolved D. The CDR3 is made up of 13 amino acids. V was clipped by 2 bases and J by 2 bases, with 6 bases between them. The germline V gene encodes CDR1 MDHEN and CDR2 SYDVKM. CDR3 sequence reads: CASSLAPNTEAFF. Here the CDR3 DNA reads TGTGCCAGCAGTTTAGCCCCTAACACTGAAGCTTTCTTT.

With regard to this clone: The DNA is left out, because the CDR3 cannot be placed on it with certainty; the CDR3 is given as TCRdb lists it. The J gene is TRBJ1-2, the V gene TRBV21-1. TRBV21-1 counts as a pseudogene. The CDR3 spans 15 residues, counting both ends. The CDR3: CASSKEWARGSGYTF.

The gene calls are TRBV11-2 and TRBJ2-7, with 10 bases that match TRBD2. V was clipped by 4 bases and J by 5 bases; unmatched bases: 17. In germline, CDR1 is SGHAT, CDR2 FQNNGV. This CDR3 contains 18 residues. The CDR3 region is CASSSRWLAGEVGDEQYF. The CDR3 DNA is TGTGCCAGCAGCTCGAGATGGCTAGCGGGAGAGGTGGGCGACGAGCAGTACTTC.

This chain uses TRBV4-3 with TRBJ2-5, with TRBD1 as a possible D gene (5 bases). V lost 0 bases, J lost 2 bases, and 13 bases lay in between. The CDR3 has 16 residues. Looked up from germline, CDR1 is LGHNA and CDR2 is YSLEER. CDR3 sequence: CASSQDRAGQQETQYF. The CDR3 nucleotides are TGCGCCAGCAGCCAAGATAGGGCAGGGCAACAAGAGACCCAGTACTTC.